One sample yielded the 13 T cell receptor beta chains listed below, sequenced in a study of shared clonotypes between healthy human individuals. The table came from immunoSEQ multiplex PCR; TCRdb's copy has only in-frame clones and leaves some out. Found here are around 1.6 million clones, 98% of them singletons; the top ten hold 0.45%. The sequencing input was naive CD4+ T cells sorted from blood. The subset is: CD45RA+ positively selected. The receptors were gathered from a man aged 30 to 39 in good health.

This chain joins TRBV27 and TRBJ2-1; 7 nucleotides align to TRBD2. This CDR3 has 15 amino acids. Germline V gene sequence: CDR1 MNHEY, CDR2 SMNVEV (reference sequence). V lost 3 bases, J lost 4 bases, and 6 bases stayed unmatched. The CDR3 sequence is CASSFRTRDYNEQFF. CDR3 coding DNA: TGTGCCAGCAGTTTCAGGACTAGAGATTACAATGAGCAGTTCTTC.

The gene calls are TRBV5-8 and TRBJ1-4; possibly TRBD1 for D (5 bases). V was cut by 0 bases and J by 0 bases, with 15 bases left in between. Germline CDR1 is SGHTS and CDR2 is YDEGEE. This CDR3 contains 18 residues. The CDR3 DNA is TGTGCCAGCAGCTTGGAGCGGGGCCCCCGTGCAACTAATGAAAAACTGTTTTTT. It encodes CASSLERGPRATNEKLFF.

The genes are TRBV7-2 and TRBJ2-7; D is unclear. Per germline, CDR1 SGHTA and CDR2 FQGNSA. Trimming stripped 2 bases from V and 6 bases from J, with 8 bases between. The CDR3 spans 12 residues. This chain's CDR3 is CASSLLVGEQYF. As DNA, the CDR3 is TGTGCCAGCAGCTTACTGGTTGGCGAGCAGTACTTC.

This sequence joins TRBV6-5 and TRBJ1-1; a possible D gene is TRBD1 (6 bases). The germline CDR1 and CDR2 sequences are MNHEY and SVGAGI. Trimming removed 8 bases at V and 1 base at J, with 14 bases between. CDR3 size: 14 residues. CDR3 protein: CASVPTGPNTEAFF. The CDR3 bases are TGTGCCAGCGTCCCAACAGGGCCGAACACTGAAGCTTTCTTT.

The rearrangement joins TRBV6-1 to TRBJ1-5; D is unresolved. Germline V lookup: CDR1 MNHNS, CDR2 SASEGT. The germline V and J ends were trimmed by 4 bases and 7 bases, with 14 bases remaining between them. The CDR3 totals 14 residues. As DNA, the CDR3 is TGTGCCAGCAGTGTGACTGACGGGCCCCAGCCCCAGCATTTT. Its protein is CASSVTDGPQPQHF.

The genes are TRBV15 and TRBJ1-2; 8 bases align to TRBD1. Germline CDR1 is LNHNV and CDR2 is YYDKDF (reference sequence). The length of the CDR3 is 15 residues. J gave up 4 bases and V 3 bases, and 7 bases lay outside the gene matches. Written as DNA, the CDR3 is TGTGCCACCAGCAGCGGGACAGGACGGGCCTATGGCTACACCTTC. Translated, it gives CATSSGTGRAYGYTF.

This chain connects TRBV5-4 to TRBJ2-7; possibly TRBD2 for D (5 bases). CDR1 is SGHNT and CDR2 is YYREEE in the germline V gene (reference sequence). V was pared by 1 base and J by 4 bases, with 15 bases between. CDR3 length: 15 amino acids. CDR3: CASSLPAGKMYEQYF. DNA for the CDR3: TGTGCCAGCAGCTTGCCCGCCGGGAAGATGTACGAGCAGTACTTC.

The CDR3 here is CASTQGMENGYTF. CDR3 nucleotides: TGTGCCAGCACGCAGGGGATGGAGAATGGCTACACCTTC. This chain links TRBV9 with TRBJ1-2; maybe TRBD1 (6 bases). V dropped 6 bases and J dropped 6 bases, with 15 bases sitting between them. This CDR3 is built from 13 residues. The V gene's germline CDR1 is SGDLS and CDR2 YYNGEE.

This sequence joins TRBV15 and TRBJ1-5; no firm D call. Trimming took 1 base from V and 5 from J, leaving 9 bases between them. The length of the CDR3 is 14 residues. The V gene's germline CDR1 is LNHNV and CDR2 YYDKDF (reference sequence). CDR3 coding DNA: TGTGCCACCAGCAGAGTTTACACACATCAGCCCCAGCATTTT. Protein product: CATSRVYTHQPQHF.

With regard to this clone: Other DNA sequences from this sample encode an identical CDR3 as well. The V gene is TRBV11-2, the J gene TRBJ2-7, with D unresolved. V dropped 4 bases and J dropped 4 bases, with 5 bases sitting between them. The length of the CDR3 is 11 residues. Per the germline V gene, CDR1 is SGHAT and CDR2 is FQNNGV. CDR3 residues: CASSSLYEQYF. The CDR3 DNA is TGTGCCAGCAGCTCCCTTTACGAGCAGTACTTC.

The chain recombines TRBV28 with TRBJ1-4, with 8 bases fitting TRBD1. The junction had 11 bases not matched to a gene; V was cut back by 3 bases and J by 5 bases. Germline V gives CDR1 MDHEN, CDR2 SYDVKM. This CDR3 is 17 amino acids long. The CDR3 here is CASSFQSGDRSNEKLFF. The CDR3 DNA reads TGTGCCAGCAGTTTCCAGAGCGGGGACAGGTCGAATGAAAAACTGTTTTTT.

As to this clone: The identical CDR3 is also encoded by other nucleotide sequences in the sample. This chain connects TRBV19 to TRBJ2-7; D gene ambiguous. V lost 6 bases and J 1 base, leaving 7 bases between the germline ends. The CDR3 contains 12 residues. Per germline, CDR1 LNHDA and CDR2 SQIVND (reference sequence). In DNA, the CDR3 is TGTGCCAGTAGCGGGCAATCCTACGAGCAGTACTTC. As protein: CASSGQSYEQYF.

The chain recombines TRBV9 with TRBJ2-1; the match to TRBD2 covers 14 bases. Germline V gene sequence: CDR1 SGDLS, CDR2 YYNGEE. V lost 4 bases to trimming and J lost 1 base; unmatched junction nucleotides: 10. The CDR3 spans 19 residues. The CDR3 spells CASSMPGLAGDRSYNEQFF. The CDR3 nucleotides are TGTGCCAGCAGCATGCCGGGACTAGCGGGAGACCGATCCTACAATGAGCAGTTCTTC. The whole variable domain, filled in from reference TRBV9 and TRBJ2-1, reads DSGVTQTPKHLITATGQRVTLRCSPRSGDLSVYWYQQSLDQGLQFLIQYYNGEERAKGNILERFSAQQFPDLHSELNLSSLELGDSALYFCASSMPGLAGDRSYNEQFFGPGTRLTVL.